This TCR delta chain is from a study of Vδ1+ human thymocytes. Study observations and caveats: Highly polyclonal TRG and TRD repertoires with Gaussian CDR3 length distributions appeared in thymus.

The germline CDR1 and CDR2 sequences are TSWWSYY and QGS. This CDR3 has 21 residues. With 1 base removed from V and 0 bases from J, the gap between germline ends came to 27 bases. Extracted RNA was reverse transcribed into cDNA. Multiplex PCR used pooled V-gene forward primers and a constant-region reverse primer to amplify CDR3s. TCRdb reanalysed the multiplex PCR reads with CATT. The sample shows over 65,000 delta-chain clones, 30% to 40% of them seen only once. Only a few counts were recorded for this clone. Its matching antigen is unknown. V gene TRDV1 combines with J gene TRDJ1; TRDD3 might be the D (6 bases). Sequenced material: Vdelta1+ gamma-delta thymocytes from the thymus. The subset is: FACS-sorted CD3+ TCRalphabeta- TCRVdelta1+ TCRVdelta2- thymocytes. This TCR derives from a boy in the first two years of life who had congenital heart surgery. The DNA for the CDR3 is TGTGCTCTTGGGGAACGAAACGACTTAGGGGGGAGGGCCGACTACACCGATAAACTCATCTTT. It is translated as CALGERNDLGGRADYTDKLIF.